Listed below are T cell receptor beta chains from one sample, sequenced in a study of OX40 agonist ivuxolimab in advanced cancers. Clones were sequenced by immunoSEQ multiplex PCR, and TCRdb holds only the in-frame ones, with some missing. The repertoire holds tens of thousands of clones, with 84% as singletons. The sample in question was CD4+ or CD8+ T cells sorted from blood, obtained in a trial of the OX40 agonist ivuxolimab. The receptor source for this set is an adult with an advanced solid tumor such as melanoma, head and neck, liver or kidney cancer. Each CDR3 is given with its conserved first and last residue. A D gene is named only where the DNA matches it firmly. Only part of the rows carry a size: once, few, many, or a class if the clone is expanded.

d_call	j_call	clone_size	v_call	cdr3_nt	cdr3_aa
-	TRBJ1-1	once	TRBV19	TGTGCCAGTAGTATTCTGGGCCGGAACACTGAAGCTTTCTTT	CASSILGRNTEAFF
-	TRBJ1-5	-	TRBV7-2	TGTGCCAGCAGCTTTGCTCCGGGGGCTTTGCAGCCCCAGCATTTT	CASSFAPGALQPQHF
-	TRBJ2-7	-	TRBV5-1	TGCGCCAGCAGCCCACAGGGTTACGAGCAGTACTTC	CASSPQGYEQYF
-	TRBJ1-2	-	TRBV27	TGTGCCAGCAGTCCAGGGGCTACCTATGGCTACACCTTC	CASSPGATYGYTF
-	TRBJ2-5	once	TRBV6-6	TGTGCCAGCACCTCCCAAGAGACCCAGTACTTC	CASTSQETQYF
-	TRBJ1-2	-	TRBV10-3	TGTGCCATCAGTGAGGCGGAAGGAACTAACTATGGCTACACCTTC	CAISEAEGTNYGYTF
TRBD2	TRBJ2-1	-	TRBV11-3	TGTGCCAGCAGCCCCCGCTCTGGGACTAGTCCCCATGAGCAGTTCTTC	CASSPRSGTSPHEQFF
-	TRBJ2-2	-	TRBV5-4	TGTGCCAGCAGCTTGGGCCGTCTGAGAGACACCGGGGAGCTGTTTTTT	CASSLGRLRDTGELFF
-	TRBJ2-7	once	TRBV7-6	TGTGCCAGCAGCGCCGGCAACAGCTACGAGCAGTACTTC	CASSAGNSYEQYF
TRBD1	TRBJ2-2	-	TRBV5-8	TGTGCCAGCAGCCTTGACAGGGGGTGGAACACCGGGGAGCTGTTTTTT	CASSLDRGWNTGELFF
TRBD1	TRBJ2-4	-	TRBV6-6	TGTGCCAGCCGACTGGGACAGGGGAAGTCCAAAAACATTCAGTACTTC	CASRLGQGKSKNIQYF
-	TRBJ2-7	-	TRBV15	TGTGCCACCAGCAGAGGTTGGAGAGGGGAGCAGTACTTC	CATSRGWRGEQYF
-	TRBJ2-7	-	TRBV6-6	TGTGCCAGCAGTTACGTCAGGTTGTACGAGCAGTACTTC	CASSYVRLYEQYF
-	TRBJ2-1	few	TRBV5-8	TGTGCCAGCAGCTTGTACCGGGGGACCTACAATGAGCAGTTCTTC	CASSLYRGTYNEQFF
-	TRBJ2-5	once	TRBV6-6	TGTGCCAGCAGTTACGCTTCCTTAGAGACCCAGTACTTC	CASSYASLETQYF
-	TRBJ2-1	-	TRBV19	TGTGCCAGTAGTATTGGCGGGTGGGCCGGTAATGAGCAGTTCTTC	CASSIGGWAGNEQFF
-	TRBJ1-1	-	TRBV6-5	TGTGCCAGCACCAAGGACACGGGGAGGACTGAAGCTTTCTTT	CASTKDTGRTEAFF
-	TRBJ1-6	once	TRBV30	TGTGCCTGGAGCTCGACCGGACACTCTCTTCCCCCTCCCCTCCACTTT	CAWSSTGHSLPPPLHF
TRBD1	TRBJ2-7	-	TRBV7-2	TGTGCCAGCAGCTTCCAGGGACAGACCATATCCTACGAGCAGTACTTC	CASSFQGQTISYEQYF
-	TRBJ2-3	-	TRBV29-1	TGCAGCGTTGAGGGTTCACACACAGATACGCAGTATTTT	CSVEGSHTDTQYF
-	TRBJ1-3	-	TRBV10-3	TGTGCCATCAGGAAGGGGTCTGGAAACACCATATATTTT	CAIRKGSGNTIYF
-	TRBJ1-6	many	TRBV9	TGTGCCAGCAGCGTAGGGGGGAATTCACCCCTCCACTTT	CASSVGGNSPLHF
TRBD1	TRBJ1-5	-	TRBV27	TGTGCCAGCAGTGACAGGGGGCAGCCCCAGCATTTT	CASSDRGQPQHF
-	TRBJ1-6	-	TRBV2	TGTGCCAGCAGAGAAAACAGGGATAATTCACCCCTCCACTTT	CASRENRDNSPLHF
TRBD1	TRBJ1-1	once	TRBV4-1	TGCGCCAGCAGCCAAGCTAGCAGGGGGCGCCACACTGAAGCTTTCTTT	CASSQASRGRHTEAFF
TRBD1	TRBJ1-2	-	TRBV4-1	TGCGCCAGCAGCCAAGTAGAGGACAGGAGCGACTATGGCTACACCTTC	CASSQVEDRSDYGYTF
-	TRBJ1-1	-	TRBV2	TGTGCCAGCAGTGAAGTACGGGCGGCTGAAGCTTTCTTT	CASSEVRAAEAFF
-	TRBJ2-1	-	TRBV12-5	TGTGCTAGTGGCTTCACCCCCCCGGAAAGCCGAGCGGCCCCAGGGAATGAGCAGTTCTTC	CASGFTPPESRAAPGNEQFF
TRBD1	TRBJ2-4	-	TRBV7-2	TGTGCCAGCAGCGCGGGACAGGCCCCCTTTCAGTACTTC	CASSAGQAPFQYF
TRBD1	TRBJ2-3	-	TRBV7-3	TGTGCCAGCAGGGAGGGACAGGGGGGTCGAGATACGCAGTATTTT	CASREGQGGRDTQYF
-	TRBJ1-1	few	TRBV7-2	TGTGCCAGCAGCCTTTTAGGCAGGCTGAACACTGAAGCTTTCTTT	CASSLLGRLNTEAFF
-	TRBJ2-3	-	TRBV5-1	TGCGCCAGCAGCGACCGACAGGAAGTAGATACGCAGTATTTT	CASSDRQEVDTQYF
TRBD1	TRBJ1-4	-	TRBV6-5	TGTGCCAGCAGTTCGGGACAGAGGAATGAAAAACTGTTTTTT	CASSSGQRNEKLFF
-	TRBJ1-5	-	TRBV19	TGTGCCAGTAGTAACCTTCAGGGCTATCAGCCCCAGCATTTT	CASSNLQGYQPQHF
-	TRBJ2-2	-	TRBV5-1	TGCGCCAGCAGCTTGATCAGGGACACCGGGGAGCTGTTTTTT	CASSLIRDTGELFF
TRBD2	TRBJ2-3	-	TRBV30	TGTGCCTGGAGTTGGAATAGCGGGGGCGGGGATACGCAGTATTTT	CAWSWNSGGGDTQYF
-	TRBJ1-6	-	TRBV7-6	TGTGCCAGCAGCTTAGCGGGGGATTCACCCCTCCACTTT	CASSLAGDSPLHF
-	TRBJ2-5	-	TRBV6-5	TGTGCCAGCAGTTACGGCAGGGGAGAGACCCAGTACTTC	CASSYGRGETQYF
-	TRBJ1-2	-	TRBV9	TGTGCCAGCAGCGTAGCGGGAGGAACTAACTATGGCTACACCTTC	CASSVAGGTNYGYTF
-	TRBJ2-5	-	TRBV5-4	TGTGCCACCGGGCCCAAAGAGACCCAGTACTTC	CATGPKETQYF
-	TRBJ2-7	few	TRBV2	TGTGCCAGCGGCGACTACGAGCAGTACTTC	CASGDYEQYF
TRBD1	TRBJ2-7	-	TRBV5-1	TGCGCCAGCAGCTTGGCCGCTCGACAGGGGGCAGCCTACGAGCAGTACTTC	CASSLAARQGAAYEQYF
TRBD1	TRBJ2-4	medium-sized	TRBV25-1	TGTGCCAGCAATTTGGGGACAGGAACCATTCAGTACTTC	CASNLGTGTIQYF
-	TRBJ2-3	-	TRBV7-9	TGTGCCAGCAGCTTCACCGGGGGTGCAGATACGCAGTATTTT	CASSFTGGADTQYF
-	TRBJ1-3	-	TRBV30	TGTGCCTGGAGTGGGAAAGGGTGGGAATTTGGAAACACCATATATTTT	CAWSGKGWEFGNTIYF
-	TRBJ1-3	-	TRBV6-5	TGTGCCAGCAGTACCCCGGACAACTCTGGAAACACCATATATTTT	CASSTPDNSGNTIYF
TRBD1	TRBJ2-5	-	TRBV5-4	TGTGCCAGCAGCTTGGGGGACAGGGAGACCCAGTACTTC	CASSLGDRETQYF
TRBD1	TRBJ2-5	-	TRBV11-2	TGTGCCAGCAGCTCGACAGGGGCCCCCCGGGAGACCCAGTACTTC	CASSSTGAPRETQYF
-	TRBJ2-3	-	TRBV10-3	TGTGCCATCAGTGAGTCCCGGCAGGGGGGAGATACGCAGTATTTT	CAISESRQGGDTQYF
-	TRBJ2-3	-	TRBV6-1	TGTGCCAGCATGGCAACTACGCAGTATTTT	CASMATTQYF
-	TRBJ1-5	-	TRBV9	TGTGCCAGCAGCGTATCGGCGGCGGACGGTCAGCCCCAGCATTTT	CASSVSAADGQPQHF
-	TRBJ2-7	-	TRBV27	TGTGCCAGCAGTTTTTCAGGCTACGAGCAGTACTTC	CASSFSGYEQYF
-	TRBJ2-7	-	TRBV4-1	TGCGCCAGCAGTGCGCAGGACTTCTACGAGCAGTACTTC	CASSAQDFYEQYF